The 9 T cell receptor beta chains reported below all come from one sample, sequenced in a study of blood T cell repertoires in COVID-19. TCRdb's table, derived via immunoSEQ multiplex PCR, lists solely in-frame clones and lacks some. The sample has 200,000 to 250,000 clones; approximately 90% are singletons. The sample taken for sequencing was peripheral blood. These receptors all stem from a man aged 55 to 70 with COVID-19, enrolled during active disease.

The J gene is TRBJ2-2, the V gene TRBV11-2; D unresolved. Germline V lookup: CDR1 SGHAT, CDR2 FQNNGV. This CDR3 has 12 amino acids. V was clipped by 10 bases and J by 7 bases, with 13 bases between them. The CDR3 spells CAITKYRGELFF. CDR3 nucleotides: TGTGCCATTACAAAGTATCGCGGGGAGCTGTTTTTT.

The V and J genes are TRBV3-1 (or the pseudogene TRBV3-2) and TRBJ1-2; D might be TRBD1 (5 bases). Trimming pared 4 bases from V and 0 bases from J, leaving 12 bases between. CDR3 size: 15 residues. Germline CDR1 LGHDT, CDR2 YNNKEL (reference sequence). The CDR3 region is CASSPYRTSNYGYTF. The CDR3 region has the DNA TGTGCCAGCAGCCCCTACAGGACGTCTAACTATGGCTACACCTTC.

This sequence joins TRBV2 and TRBJ2-3; D possibly corresponds to TRBD1 (5 bases). Germline V gene lookup returns CDR1 SNHLY and CDR2 FYNNEI. The CDR3 sequence is 13 residues long. V lost 7 bases and J 2 bases, leaving 10 bases between the germline ends. The CDR3 coding sequence is TGTGCCAGCAATTGGGGCTCCACAGATACGCAGTATTTT. It codes for CASNWGSTDTQYF.

This CDR3 reads CAISELTGGNTGELFF. As DNA, the CDR3 is TGTGCCATCAGTGAGTTGACAGGGGGCAACACCGGGGAGCTGTTTTTT. The chain is built from TRBV10-3 and TRBJ2-2, with 10 bases identical to TRBD1. In germline, CDR1 is ENHRY, CDR2 SYGVKD. With 1 base clipped from V and 2 bases from J, the junction kept 1 base outside the gene matches. This CDR3 has 16 amino acids.

The chain uses TRBV2 and TRBJ1-3; D might be TRBD1 (5 bases). The CDR3 extends over 15 amino acids. In germline, CDR1 is SNHLY, CDR2 FYNNEI. Trimming took off 8 bases at V and 7 bases at J, with 21 bases between the two ends. CDR3 loop: CASSSGDGGVNTIYF. CDR3 bases: TGTGCCAGCTCTTCCGGCGACGGGGGAGTTAACACCATATATTTT.

V and J are TRBV7-6 and TRBJ2-4; no clear D. Trimming shortened V by 0 bases and J by 10 bases, and 4 bases separated the two germline ends. The CDR3 length is 11 residues. Germline lookup yields CDR1 SGHVS and CDR2 FNYEAQ. CDR3 region: CASSLARIQYF. The CDR3 DNA is TGTGCCAGCAGCTTAGCCCGTATTCAGTACTTC.

The chain is built from TRBV9 and TRBJ2-1; D unresolved. This CDR3 contains 14 residues. Germline CDR1 reads SGDLS; CDR2 reads YYNGEE. Trimming pared 2 bases from V and 1 base from J, leaving 7 bases between. CDR3 DNA sequence: TGTGCCAGCAGCGTCGGGTCATCCTACAATGAGCAGTTCTTC. This translates into CASSVGSSYNEQFF.

Written as DNA, the CDR3 is TGTGCCAGCAGTTGGGACATCGGGCAGTACTTC. Protein: CASSWDIGQYF. The V and J genes are TRBV12-3 or TRBV12-4 and TRBJ2-7, with TRBD1 as a possible D gene (6 bases). V was cut by 4 bases and J by 9 bases, with 10 bases left in between. The CDR3 extends over 11 amino acids.

This chain joins TRBV28 and TRBJ1-6; D is uncertain. CDR1 and CDR2 (germline): MDHEN, SYDVKM. V lost 3 bases and J lost 14, with 17 bases in between. The CDR3 has 14 amino acids. CDR3 DNA: TGTGCCAGCAGTTTTTCTGGGTCCTCAGGATCCCTCCACTTT. Encoded protein: CASSFSGSSGSLHF.